The present entry profiles one TCR beta chain with its context. The antigen remains undetermined. This sample is part of a study of graft-versus-host responses after intestinal transplantation. The overall study: Multivisceral, liver-intestinal, or isolated intestinal grafts went to recipients. The study's findings and limits: Among circulating GvH clones, peak levels were associated with early post-transplant declines in HvG clones. Graft-versus-host to host-versus-graft clonal ratios in allografts were high in patients with graft-donor T cell macrochimerism. The marrow of recipients harbored GvH clones, and ileum or blood showed some of them first.

With 0 bases removed from V and 3 bases from J, the gap between germline ends came to 10 bases. CDR1 and CDR2 (germline): SGHNT, YYREEE (reference sequence). This CDR3 has 14 residues. Here immunoSEQ multiplex PCR was the method, and the copy in TCRdb shows in-frame clones only, minus some. The sample gives some 100,000 clones, around 92% of which show up once; over 0.06% is in the top ten. The V call is TRBV5-4, the J call TRBJ2-7; D might be TRBD1 (5 bases). The sequences come from unstimulated CD8+ T cells sorted from spleen or lymph node cells, collected before transplant. The clonotype was recovered from a human donor who was the organ donor for an intestinal transplant. The CDR3 DNA follows: TGTGCCAGCAGCTTGGGGACAAGATACTACGAGCAGTACTTC. Residues: CASSLGTRYYEQYF.